This T cell receptor (beta chain) was observed in a study of shared clonotypes between healthy human individuals. The authors distributed each subset's genomic DNA evenly over several immunoSEQ plates. Generated by immunoSEQ multiplex PCR, the TCRdb table keeps only in-frame clones and is missing some. The data show a few million clones, more than 90% seen once. The receptor comes from a man aged 18 to 35 in good health. Specimen: naive CD4+ T cells sorted from blood. Documented subset: CD45RA+ positively selected.

The CDR3 sequence is CASSSPVGVANYGYTF. CDR3 bases: TGTGCCAGCAGTTCCCCGGTGGGGGTAGCTAACTATGGCTACACCTTC. The V gene is TRBV28, the J gene TRBJ1-2; maybe TRBD1 (5 bases). Germline CDR1 and CDR2: MDHEN and SYDVKM. CDR3 size: 16 residues. V was pared by 4 bases and J by 0 bases, with 15 bases between.